The 17 T cell receptor beta chains below all came from one sample that was sequenced in a study of blood T cell repertoires in COVID-19. Repertoires were generated with immunoSEQ multiplex PCR, while TCRdb's copy carries only in-frame clones and drops some. In the table there are roughly 290,000 clones, roughly 90% of which are singletons. The sample was peripheral blood. All receptors come from a woman younger than 45 with COVID-19, enrolled during active disease.

DNA of the CDR3: TGTGCCAGCAGCCGCCGACTAGCGGGAGACGGTGAGCAGTTCTTC. Translated: CASSRRLAGDGEQFF. The V call is TRBV3-1 (or the pseudogene TRBV3-2), the J call TRBJ2-1; 12 bases agree with TRBD2. V was pared by 4 bases and J by 9 bases, with 7 bases of the junction left unmatched. CDR1 and CDR2 from the germline V gene are LGHDT and YNNKEL (reference sequence). This CDR3 contains 15 residues.

The chain uses TRBV25-1 and TRBJ2-1; a possible D gene is TRBD2 (6 bases). Germline lookup yields CDR1 MGHDK and CDR2 SYGVNS. V lost 1 base, J lost 5 bases, and 15 bases lay in between. CDR3 length equals 16 residues. DNA of the CDR3: TGTGCCAGCAGTGAATTAGGGCGGGGACCTCACAATGAGCAGTTCTTC. It codes for CASSELGRGPHNEQFF.

This chain joins TRBV6-5 and TRBJ2-2; 8 bases map to TRBD2. The germline CDR1 and CDR2 sequences are MNHEY and SVGAGI. V was clipped by 10 bases and J by 3 bases; unmatched bases: 7. This CDR3 has 14 residues. CDR3 coding DNA: TGTGCCACCTCCGGGACTAGAGACACCGGGGAGCTGTTTTTT. Translating it yields CATSGTRDTGELFF.

The chain couples TRBV6-5 to TRBJ2-5, with a possible D match to TRBD2 (7 bases). The CDR3 consists of 13 residues. V was pared by 8 bases and J by 5 bases, with 15 bases between. From germline, CDR1 is MNHEY and CDR2 SVGAGI. DNA for the CDR3: TGTGCCAGCCAAGGGGGGGAGAGGGAGACCCAGTACTTC. It is translated as CASQGGERETQYF.

The chain links TRBV29-1 to TRBJ1-1; D not certain. This CDR3 has 14 amino acids. Germline V gene data show CDR1 as SQVTM and CDR2 as ANQGSEA. Trimming took 0 bases from V and 4 from J, leaving 12 bases between them. Here the CDR3 reads CSVEEARGRTEAFF. CDR3 bases: TGCAGCGTTGAAGAGGCGCGGGGTCGCACTGAAGCTTTCTTT.

The chain combines TRBV6-6 with TRBJ2-1; D may be TRBD2 (6 bases). This CDR3 comprises 13 residues. Trimming took 5 bases from V and 4 from J, leaving 9 bases between them. Germline V gene sequence: CDR1 MNHNY, CDR2 SVGAGI (reference sequence). The CDR3 loop reads CASSPGTYNEQFF. The CDR3 DNA reads TGTGCCAGCAGTCCCGGGACTTACAATGAGCAGTTCTTC.

The gene calls are TRBV13 and TRBJ2-7; possible D gene TRBD2, 5 bases. V was pared by 5 bases and J by 1 base, with 15 bases between. The CDR3 totals 15 residues. Germline values: CDR1 PRHDT, CDR2 FYEKMQ (reference sequence). The CDR3 coding sequence is TGTGCCAGCAGCCCGAACCCGGACTTTTCCTACGAGCAGTACTTC. It is translated as CASSPNPDFSYEQYF.

The table lists this clone with a count of one. The rearrangement uses TRBV4-1 and TRBJ2-7; D is unresolved. The CDR3 contains 13 residues. Germline CDR1 is MGHRA and CDR2 is YSYEKL. The V and J ends lost 0 bases and 4 bases respectively, with 7 bases between them. This chain's CDR3 is CASSQDLRYEQYF. DNA for the CDR3: TGCGCCAGCAGCCAAGATCTCAGATACGAGCAGTACTTC.

V usage is TRBV5-1 and J usage is TRBJ2-1; weak D call: TRBD1 (6 bases). This CDR3 has 13 amino acids. CDR1 is SGHRS and CDR2 is YFSETQ in the germline V gene. Trimming cost V 4 bases and J 5 bases, with 10 bases left between them. CDR3 loop: CASSPDRNNEQFF. As DNA, the CDR3 is TGCGCCAGCAGCCCGGACAGAAACAATGAGCAGTTCTTC. The whole variable domain, filled in from reference TRBV5-1 and TRBJ2-1, reads KAGVTQTPRYLIKTRGQQVTLSCSPISGHRSVSWYQQTPGQGLQFLFEYFSETQRNKGNFPGRFSGRQFSNSRSEMNVSTLELGDSALYLCASSPDRNNEQFFGPGTRLTVL.

The V gene is TRBV6-1, the J gene TRBJ1-4; D remains ambiguous. V gave up 0 bases and J gave up 6 bases, with 14 bases separating them. CDR3 length: 16 amino acids. The germline gives CDR1 MNHNS, CDR2 SASEGT. CDR3 in amino acids: CASSEALTPGDEKLFF. The CDR3 DNA follows: TGTGCCAGCAGTGAAGCGCTGACCCCAGGCGATGAAAAACTGTTTTTT.

The rearrangement links TRBV7-3 to TRBJ2-2; 9 bases fit TRBD1. CDR1 and CDR2 from the germline V gene are SGHTA and FQGTGA. This CDR3 region has 15 residues. Trimming removed 5 bases from V and 6 bases from J; junction bases left unmatched: 7. CDR3 sequence reads: CASSNQQGAAGELFF. Written as DNA, the CDR3 is TGTGCCAGCAGCAACCAACAGGGGGCGGCCGGGGAGCTGTTTTTT.

This clone was picked up one time. The CDR3 coding sequence is TGTGCCAGTAGTAACCGCGCTGGGACTACTGGAAACACCATATATTTT. Amino acid sequence: CASSNRAGTTGNTIYF. This chain uses TRBV19 with TRBJ1-3; D might be TRBD1 (5 bases). Germline values: CDR1 LNHDA, CDR2 SQIVND (reference sequence). Trimming left V 4 bases short and J 2 bases short, with 15 bases between. The CDR3 runs 16 residues.

CDR3 protein: CASIQTSGRKYEQYF. The CDR3, as DNA: TGTGCCAGCATTCAAACTAGCGGGAGGAAGTACGAGCAGTACTTC. The chain is built from TRBV6-6 and TRBJ2-7, with TRBD2 identical over 12 bases. This CDR3 contains 15 residues. The germline V gene encodes CDR1 MNHNY and CDR2 SVGAGI (reference sequence). V trimming: 7 bases; J trimming: 4 bases; junction bases outside the gene matches: 8.

The chain has TRBV27 and TRBJ2-7, with 10 nucleotides matching TRBD1. This CDR3 is 14 amino acids long. Germline loops: CDR1 MNHEY, CDR2 SMNVEV (reference sequence). Trimming removed 4 bases from V and 5 bases from J; junction bases left unmatched: 5. The CDR3 region has the DNA TGTGCCAGCAGTTCCCGACAGGGGGCCGACGAGCAGTACTTC. Translating it yields CASSSRQGADEQYF.

The rearrangement uses TRBV9 and TRBJ2-3, with no clear D. This CDR3 spans 15 amino acids. Germline V gene sequence: CDR1 SGDLS, CDR2 YYNGEE. The ends were cut back, 0 bases at V and 6 bases at J, with 14 bases in the middle. Here the CDR3 DNA reads TGTGCCAGCAGCGTAGGAGGTCTCCCTCACGATACGCAGTATTTT. Translated, it gives CASSVGGLPHDTQYF.

The gene calls are TRBV6-6 and TRBJ2-3; D gene ambiguous. The CDR3 spans 12 residues. V was clipped by 7 bases and J by 0 bases, with 5 bases between them. The germline V gene has CDR1 MNHNY and CDR2 SVGAGI (reference sequence). CDR3 in DNA: TGTGCCAGCACCGGTAGCACAGATACGCAGTATTTT. Its protein product is CASTGSTDTQYF.

The chain links TRBV7-9 to TRBJ1-2, with 8 bases that match TRBD1. V was clipped by 0 bases and J by 8 bases; unmatched bases: 8. Germline V gives CDR1 SEHNR, CDR2 FQNEAQ (reference sequence). The CDR3 covers 15 residues. The CDR3 sequence is CASSLAGDRGGGYTF. The DNA of the CDR3 is TGTGCCAGCAGCTTAGCGGGCGACAGGGGTGGCGGCTACACCTTC.